This T cell receptor beta chain was captured by sequencing in a study of blood T cell repertoires in COVID-19. Study in general: Samples came from the United States, Italy and Spain, spanning acute and convalescent COVID-19. T cells, B-cell-depleted T cells, or PBMCs provided the cDNA or gDNA that served as material.

In the original processing: Estimation of nucleated cell counts was performed using reference gene primer amplification. Repertoires were generated with immunoSEQ multiplex PCR, while TCRdb's copy carries only in-frame clones and drops some. The V and J calls and the clone size are those of that table, but D and trimming were determined from the DNA. The sample yields 140,000 to 150,000 clones, around 80% seen once. The CDR3 contains 15 residues. CDR1 is WNHNN, CDR2 SYGVQD, per germline (reference sequence). The V gene end was trimmed by 8 bases and the J gene end by 4 bases; junction bases not matched to a gene: 8.

The receptor's source is a man aged 45-65 years with acute or convalescent COVID-19. The chain joins TRBV10-1 to TRBJ2-3, with TRBD2 identical over 11 bases. Sequenced material: peripheral blood. DNA for the CDR3: TGCGCCAGCCAAAGAGGTAGCGGGGGGGCAGATACGCAGTATTTT. As protein: CASQRGSGGADTQYF.